This TCR beta chain was recorded in a study of T cells expressing NK-cell markers. Study-level information: From sorted CD3+CD56+NKG2C+, CD3+CD56+NKG2C- and CD3+CD56-NKG2C+ T cells came the TCR beta repertoires. Regarding the study as a whole: Dominant NKG2C+ clonotypes accounted for about 1.0-8% of CD8+ T cells in six donors.

This CDR3 has 15 amino acids. Germline lookup yields CDR1 DFQATT and CDR2 SNEGSKA (reference sequence). On this clonotype itself: Its antigen is as yet unknown.

For TCR beta, cDNA was produced by 5'RACE template switching with UMIs. TCRdb reprocessed the 5' RACE reads, with one entry per CDR3 protein and no DNA. This specimen shows around 550,000 distinct CDR3 sequences; the ten leading clones hold under 4.5%. The clonotype was recovered from a man younger than 35 in good health. The rearrangement links TRBV20-1 to TRBJ2-3; TCRdb proposes TRBD1, but this gene call is untestable without DNA. Sequencing used blood T cells: a sorted CD56 or NKG2C T cell subset, CD4+ or CD8+ T cells, or bulk PBMC T cells (not recorded which). The CDR3 is CSAAPEDLLTDTQYF.